Listed here are 8 T cell receptor beta chains from one sample, sequenced in a study of cytomegalovirus exposure and HLA in healthy donors. The PCR made use of 60 Vbeta and 13 Jbeta primers. Clones were sequenced by immunoSEQ multiplex PCR, and TCRdb holds only the in-frame ones, with some missing. The sample records 100,000 to 150,000 clones, 6.5% to 9.5% being singletons. The sample was PBMCs. These receptors were obtained from a woman aged 40 to 49 in good health and CMV-seropositive.

This clone was recorded a few times. The J gene is TRBJ2-3, the V gene TRBV9; 8 bases agree with TRBD2. The germline V gene has CDR1 SGDLS and CDR2 YYNGEE. J lost 5 bases, V lost 0 bases, and 8 bases had no gene match. The CDR3 runs 16 residues. The CDR3 loop reads CASSVGWASGLDTQYF. CDR3 nucleotide sequence: TGTGCCAGCAGCGTAGGGTGGGCTAGCGGGTTAGATACGCAGTATTTT.

The table lists this clone with a few counts. This chain links TRBV19 with TRBJ2-3; D ambiguous. CDR1 and CDR2 from the germline V gene are LNHDA and SQIVND (reference sequence). The germline V and J ends were trimmed by 5 bases and 0 bases, with 12 bases remaining between them. The CDR3 covers 15 residues. In nucleotides, the CDR3 is TGTGCCAGTAGTTGGTTACGGTCTAGCACAGATACGCAGTATTTT. It is translated as CASSWLRSSTDTQYF. Filled out from reference TRBV19 and TRBJ2-3, the complete variable domain reads DGGITQSPKYLFRKEGQNVTLSCEQNLNHDAMYWYRQDPGQGLRLIYYSQIVNDFQKGDIAEGYSVSREKKESFPLTVTSAQKNPTAFYLCASSWLRSSTDTQYFGPGTRLTVL.

The V and J genes are TRBV30 and TRBJ2-1; possible D gene TRBD2, 5 bases. V lost 1 base to trimming and J lost 0 bases, with 10 bases between them. There are 15 residues in the CDR3. Germline loops: CDR1 GTSNPN, CDR2 SVGIG (reference sequence). The CDR3 coding sequence is TGTGCCTGGAGTGCACTAGGCTACTCCTACAATGAGCAGTTCTTC. This translates into CAWSALGYSYNEQFF.

Many counts were recorded for this clone. The V call is TRBV6-5, the J call TRBJ1-1; TRBD1 matches 8 bases. Germline-derived CDR1 and CDR2 are MNHEY and SVGAGI. CDR3 length equals 15 residues. J was trimmed by 8 bases and V by 0 bases; bases with no gene match: 8. CDR3 bases: TGTGCCAGCAGTTACTCGACGGACAGGGTCGGAGAAGCTTTCTTT. Translating gives CASSYSTDRVGEAFF.

The V call is TRBV5-1, the J call TRBJ2-3; tentatively, D is TRBD2 (6 bases). The CDR3 has 15 residues. Germline V gene sequence: CDR1 SGHRS, CDR2 YFSETQ. V gave up 1 base and J gave up 0 bases, with 9 bases separating them. The CDR3 loop reads CASSLNAGSTDTQYF. In DNA form, the CDR3 reads TGCGCCAGCAGCTTGAACGCGGGGAGCACAGATACGCAGTATTTT.

This chain joins TRBV6-1 and TRBJ2-7, with D maybe TRBD1 (6 bases). Germline V gene sequence: CDR1 MNHNS, CDR2 SASEGT. V was pared by 8 bases and J by 7 bases, with 15 bases between. The CDR3 length is 12 residues. CDR3 sequence reads: CASSQGLGEQYF. The CDR3, as DNA: TGTGCCAGCTCCCAGGGGCTGGGGGAGCAGTACTTC.

The chain has TRBV12-5 and TRBJ2-3; 9 bases align to TRBD2. CDR3 length: 14 residues. V was pared by 3 bases and J by 5 bases, with 3 bases of the junction left unmatched. Germline CDR1 reads LGHNT; CDR2 reads FRNRAP. The CDR3 DNA is TGTGCTAGTGGTTTAGCTAGCGGGGTAGATACGCAGTATTTT. Translation: CASGLASGVDTQYF.

The CDR3 DNA is TGTGCCAGCAGACAGGGGGGAATCGACGGGCCCCAGTACTTC. Residues: CASRQGGIDGPQYF. The rearrangement joins TRBV7-3 to TRBJ2-5; TRBD1 matches at 8 bases. V lost 6 bases and J lost 9; bases outside the gene matches: 12. The CDR3 has 14 residues. The V gene's germline CDR1 is SGHTA and CDR2 FQGTGA.